This T cell receptor (beta chain) was sequenced in a study of regulatory T cells in long-lasting Graves disease. iRepertoire HTBI primers and Arm-PCR of CDR3 regions built TCR beta libraries. TCRdb ran MiXCR on the multiplex PCR reads and lists one entry per CDR3 protein. The repertoire consists of 300,000 to 350,000 distinct CDR3 sequences, with about 19% occurring once and the leading ten covering around 30%. Trimming removed 1 base at V and 6 bases at J, with 9 bases between. Germline V gene data show CDR1 as SNHLY and CDR2 as FYNNEI. The CDR3 has 14 residues. As concerns this clonotype: Antigen unknown.

Time point defined: persistent/refractory GD, antithyroid drugs over 5 years with positive TRAb. The authors made the TCR library using RNA they extracted from PBMCs. Overall study findings and caveats: Favored usage of TRBV28, TRBJ1-2 and TRBJ2-5 was recorded in persistent disease.

V and J are TRBV2 and TRBJ2-2, with unresolved D. The sample was peripheral blood mononuclear cells (PBMCs), taken when the disease was refractory, from a patient treated with antithyroid drugs. This sequence originates from a female donor with Graves disease. The CDR3 DNA reads as TGTGCCAGCAGTGAAGAAGGCCTGGCCGGGGAGCTGTTTTTT. Translating gives CASSEEGLAGELFF.